This entry describes one T cell receptor (beta chain). Antigen: not known. This sample stems from a study of cytomegalovirus exposure and HLA in healthy donors. Sequencing was performed with immunoSEQ multiplex PCR; in TCRdb, only in-frame clones are kept and a portion is missing. The top ten clones hold 1.1% of a sample with 100,000 to 150,000 clones, 80% to 90% of them seen once. Study-wide results and caveats: For cytomegalovirus status, the classifier reportedly gave diagnoses with high specificity and sensitivity.

The study drew the donors from its approximately 110-subject validation cohort, separate from the approximately 700-subject first cohort. This CDR3 spans 12 amino acids. CDR1 is SNHLY, CDR2 FYNNEI, per germline. V was shortened by 3 bases and J by 8 bases, with 9 bases between the two germline ends. The source of this sequence is a woman under 30 in good health and CMV-seronegative. The V gene is TRBV2, the J gene TRBJ2-3; tentative D call: TRBD2 (5 bases). Input material: PBMCs. CDR3 amino acids: CASSERDGTQYF. The CDR3 coding sequence is TGTGCCAGCAGTGAGAGGGATGGTACGCAGTATTTT. The full variable domain, with the rest looked up from reference TRBV2 and TRBJ2-3, is EPEVTQTPSHQVTQMGQEVILRCVPISNHLYFYWYRQILGQKVEFLVSFYNNEISEKSEIFDDQFSVERPDGSNFTLKIRSTKLEDSAMYFCASSERDGTQYFGPGTRLTVL.